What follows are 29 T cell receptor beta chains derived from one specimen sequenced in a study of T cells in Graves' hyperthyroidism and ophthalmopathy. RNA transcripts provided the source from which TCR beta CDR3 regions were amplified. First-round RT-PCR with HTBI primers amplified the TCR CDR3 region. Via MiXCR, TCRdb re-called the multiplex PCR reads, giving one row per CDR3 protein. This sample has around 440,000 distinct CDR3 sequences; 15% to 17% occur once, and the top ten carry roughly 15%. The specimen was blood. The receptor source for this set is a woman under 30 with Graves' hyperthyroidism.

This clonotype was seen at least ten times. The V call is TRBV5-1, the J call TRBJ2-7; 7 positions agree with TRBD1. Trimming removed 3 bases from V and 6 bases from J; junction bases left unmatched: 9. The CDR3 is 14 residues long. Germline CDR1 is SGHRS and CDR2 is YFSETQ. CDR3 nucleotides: TGCGCCAGCAGCTACGGACAGGACAGGTCCGAGCAGTACTTC. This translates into CASSYGQDRSEQYF.

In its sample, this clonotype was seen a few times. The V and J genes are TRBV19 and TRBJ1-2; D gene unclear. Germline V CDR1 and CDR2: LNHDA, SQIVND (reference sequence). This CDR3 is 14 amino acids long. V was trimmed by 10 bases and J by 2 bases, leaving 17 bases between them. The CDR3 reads CATKPRTANYGYTF. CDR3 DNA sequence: TGTGCCACCAAACCTCGGACGGCGAACTATGGCTACACCTTC. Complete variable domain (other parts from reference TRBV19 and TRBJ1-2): DGGITQSPKYLFRKEGQNVTLSCEQNLNHDAMYWYRQDPGQGLRLIYYSQIVNDFQKGDIAEGYSVSREKKESFPLTVTSAQKNPTAFYLCATKPRTANYGYTFGSGTRLTVV.

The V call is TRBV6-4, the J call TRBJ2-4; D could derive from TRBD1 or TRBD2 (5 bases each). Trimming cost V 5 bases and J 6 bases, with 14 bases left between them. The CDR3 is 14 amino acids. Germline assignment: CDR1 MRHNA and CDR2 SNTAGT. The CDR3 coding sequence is TGTGCCAGCAGTCCACGAGCCGGGACAAACATTCAGTACTTC. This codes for CASSPRAGTNIQYF.

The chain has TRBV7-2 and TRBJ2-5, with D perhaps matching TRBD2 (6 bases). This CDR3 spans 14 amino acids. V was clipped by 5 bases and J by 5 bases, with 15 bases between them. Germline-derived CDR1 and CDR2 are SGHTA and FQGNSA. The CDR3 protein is CASSRNRRVETQYF. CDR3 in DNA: TGTGCCAGCAGCCGAAATAGGAGGGTGGAGACCCAGTACTTC.

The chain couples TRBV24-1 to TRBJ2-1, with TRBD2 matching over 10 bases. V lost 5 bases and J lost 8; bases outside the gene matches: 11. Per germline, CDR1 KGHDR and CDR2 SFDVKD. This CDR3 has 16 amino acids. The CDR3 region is CATSVDASGSKDEQFF. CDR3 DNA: TGTGCCACCAGTGTCGACGCTAGCGGGAGTAAAGATGAGCAGTTCTTC.

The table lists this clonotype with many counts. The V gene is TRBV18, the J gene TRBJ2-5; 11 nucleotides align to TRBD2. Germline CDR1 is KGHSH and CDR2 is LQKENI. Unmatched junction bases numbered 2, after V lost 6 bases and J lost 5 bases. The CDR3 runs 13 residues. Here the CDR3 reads CASSTSGVETQYF. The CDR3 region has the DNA TGTGCCAGCTCGACTAGCGGGGTTGAGACCCAGTACTTC.

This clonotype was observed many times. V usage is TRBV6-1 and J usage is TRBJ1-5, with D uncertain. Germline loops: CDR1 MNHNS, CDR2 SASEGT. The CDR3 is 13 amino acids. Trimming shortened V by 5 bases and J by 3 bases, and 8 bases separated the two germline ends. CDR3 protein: CASSLQLNQPQHF. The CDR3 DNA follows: TGTGCCAGCAGTTTGCAGCTCAATCAGCCCCAGCATTTT.

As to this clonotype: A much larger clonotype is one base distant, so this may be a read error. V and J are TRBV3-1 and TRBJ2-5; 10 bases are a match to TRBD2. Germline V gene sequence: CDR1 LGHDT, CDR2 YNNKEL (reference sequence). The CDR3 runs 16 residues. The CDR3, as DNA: TGTGCCAGCAGCCAAGTCCTAGCGGGAGATCGGGAGACCCGGTACTTC. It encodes CASSQVLAGDRETRYF.

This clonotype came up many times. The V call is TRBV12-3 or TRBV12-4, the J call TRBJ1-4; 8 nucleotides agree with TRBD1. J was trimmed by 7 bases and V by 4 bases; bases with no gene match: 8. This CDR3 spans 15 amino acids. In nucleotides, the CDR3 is TGTGCCAGCAGTTCAGTCGGGACAGGACTTGAAAAACTGTTTTTT. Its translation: CASSSVGTGLEKLFF.

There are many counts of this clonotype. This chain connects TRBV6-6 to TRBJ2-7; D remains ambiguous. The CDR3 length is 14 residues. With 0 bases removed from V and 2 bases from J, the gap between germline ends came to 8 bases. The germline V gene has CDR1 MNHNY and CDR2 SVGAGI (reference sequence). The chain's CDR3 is CASSYSQGAYEQYF. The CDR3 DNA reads TGTGCCAGCAGTTACTCACAAGGTGCCTACGAGCAGTACTTC.

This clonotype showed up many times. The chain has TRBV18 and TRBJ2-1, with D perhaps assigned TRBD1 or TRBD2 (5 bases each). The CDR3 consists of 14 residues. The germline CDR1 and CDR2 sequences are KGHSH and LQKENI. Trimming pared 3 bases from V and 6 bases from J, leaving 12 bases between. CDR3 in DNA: TGTGCCAGCTCACCGAACGGGACCCGCAATGAGCAGTTCTTC. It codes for CASSPNGTRNEQFF.

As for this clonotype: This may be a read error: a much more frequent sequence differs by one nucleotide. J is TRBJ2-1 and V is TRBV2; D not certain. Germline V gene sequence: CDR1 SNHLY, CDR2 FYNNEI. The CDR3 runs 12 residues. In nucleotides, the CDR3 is TGTGCCAGCAATTTACAAGGGAATGGAGATGTCTTC. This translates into CASNLQGNGDVF.

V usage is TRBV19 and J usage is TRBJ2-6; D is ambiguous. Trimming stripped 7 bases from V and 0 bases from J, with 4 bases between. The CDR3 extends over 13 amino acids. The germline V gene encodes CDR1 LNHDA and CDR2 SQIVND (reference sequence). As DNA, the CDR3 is TGTGCCAGTAAGAGCTCTGGGGCCAACGTCCTGACTTTC. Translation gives CASKSSGANVLTF.

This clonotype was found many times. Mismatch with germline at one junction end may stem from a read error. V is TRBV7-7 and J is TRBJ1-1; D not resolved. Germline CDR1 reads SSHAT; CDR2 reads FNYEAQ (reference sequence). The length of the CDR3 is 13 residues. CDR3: CASSQKVNTEAFF. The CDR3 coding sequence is TGTGCTAGCAGCCAGAAAGTCAACACTGAAGCTTTCTTT.

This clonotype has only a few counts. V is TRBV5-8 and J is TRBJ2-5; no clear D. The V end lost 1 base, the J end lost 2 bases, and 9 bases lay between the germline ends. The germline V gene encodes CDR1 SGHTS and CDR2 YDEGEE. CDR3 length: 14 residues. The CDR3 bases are TGTGCCAGCAGCTTGAGTCGGAGACAAGAGACCCAGTACTTC. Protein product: CASSLSRRQETQYF.

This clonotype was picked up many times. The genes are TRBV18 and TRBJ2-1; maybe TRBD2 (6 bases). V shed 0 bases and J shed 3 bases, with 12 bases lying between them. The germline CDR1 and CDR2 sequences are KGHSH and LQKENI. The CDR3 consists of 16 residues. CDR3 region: CASSPPRSGLYNEQFF. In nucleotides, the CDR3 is TGTGCCAGCTCACCACCCCGAAGCGGGCTCTACAATGAGCAGTTCTTC.

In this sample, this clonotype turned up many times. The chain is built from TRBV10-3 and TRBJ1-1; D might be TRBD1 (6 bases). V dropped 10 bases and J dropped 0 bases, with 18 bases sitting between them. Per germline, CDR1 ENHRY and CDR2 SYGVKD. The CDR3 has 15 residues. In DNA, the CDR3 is TGTGCCACACGGGGAAAACAGGGAATGAACACTGAAGCTTTCTTT. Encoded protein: CATRGKQGMNTEAFF.

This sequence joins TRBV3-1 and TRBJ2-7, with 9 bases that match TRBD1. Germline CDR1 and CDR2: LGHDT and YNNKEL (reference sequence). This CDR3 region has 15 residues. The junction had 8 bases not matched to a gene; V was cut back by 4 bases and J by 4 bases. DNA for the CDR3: TGTGCCAGCAGCCGAAGTTGGACAGGGGATTACGAGCAGTACTTC. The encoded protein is CASSRSWTGDYEQYF.

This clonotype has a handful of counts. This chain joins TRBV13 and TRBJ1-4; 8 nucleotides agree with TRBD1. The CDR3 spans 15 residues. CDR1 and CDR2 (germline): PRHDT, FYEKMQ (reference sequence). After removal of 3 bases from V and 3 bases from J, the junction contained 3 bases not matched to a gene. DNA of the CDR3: TGTGCCAGCAGCTTCCAGGGGGCGGCTAATGAAAAACTGTTTTTT. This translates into CASSFQGAANEKLFF.

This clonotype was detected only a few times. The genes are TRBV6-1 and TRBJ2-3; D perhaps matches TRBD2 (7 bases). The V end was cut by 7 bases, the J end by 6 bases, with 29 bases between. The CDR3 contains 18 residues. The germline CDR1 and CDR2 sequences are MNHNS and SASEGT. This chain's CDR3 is CASILEAAARGAGDTQYF. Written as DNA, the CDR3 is TGTGCCAGCATCCTAGAGGCGGCTGCCCGGGGGGCGGGTGATACGCAGTATTTT.

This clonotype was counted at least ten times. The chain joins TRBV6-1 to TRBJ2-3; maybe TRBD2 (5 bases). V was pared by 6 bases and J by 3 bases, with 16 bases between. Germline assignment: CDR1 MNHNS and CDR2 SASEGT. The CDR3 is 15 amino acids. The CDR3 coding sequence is TGTGCCAGCAGGTCCGGAGGAGGTGGGACAGATACGCAGTATTTT. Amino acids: CASRSGGGGTDTQYF.

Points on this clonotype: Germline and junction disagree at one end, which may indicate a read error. The chain's CDR3 is CSAFPLGASYNGQFF. DNA of the CDR3: TGCAGTGCCTTCCCCTTGGGGGCGAGCTACAATGGGCAGTTCTTC. The chain links TRBV20-1 to TRBJ2-1; a weak D match, TRBD1 (6 bases). Germline V gives CDR1 DFQATT, CDR2 SNEGSKA (reference sequence). The CDR3 is 15 residues long.

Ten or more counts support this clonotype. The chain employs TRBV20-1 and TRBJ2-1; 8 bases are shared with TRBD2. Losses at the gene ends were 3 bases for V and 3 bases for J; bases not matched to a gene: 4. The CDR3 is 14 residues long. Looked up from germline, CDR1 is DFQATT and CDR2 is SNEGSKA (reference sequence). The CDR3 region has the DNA TGCAGTGCTAGGGGGCGGGAGGACTACAATGAGCAGTTCTTC. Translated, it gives CSARGREDYNEQFF.

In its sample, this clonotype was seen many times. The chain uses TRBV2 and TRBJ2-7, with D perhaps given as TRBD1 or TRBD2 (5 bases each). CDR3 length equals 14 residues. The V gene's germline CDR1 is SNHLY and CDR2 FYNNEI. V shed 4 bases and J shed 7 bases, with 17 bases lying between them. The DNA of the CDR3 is TGTGCCAGCAGTGCGGTTGGCAGGGCGGGTGAGCAGTACTTC. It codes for CASSAVGRAGEQYF.

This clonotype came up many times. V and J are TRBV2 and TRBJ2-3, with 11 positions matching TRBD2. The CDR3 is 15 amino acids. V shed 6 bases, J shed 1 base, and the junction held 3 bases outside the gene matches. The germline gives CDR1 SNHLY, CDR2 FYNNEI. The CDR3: CASRLAGARTDTQYF. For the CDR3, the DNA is TGTGCCAGCAGACTAGCGGGAGCCCGCACAGATACGCAGTATTTT.

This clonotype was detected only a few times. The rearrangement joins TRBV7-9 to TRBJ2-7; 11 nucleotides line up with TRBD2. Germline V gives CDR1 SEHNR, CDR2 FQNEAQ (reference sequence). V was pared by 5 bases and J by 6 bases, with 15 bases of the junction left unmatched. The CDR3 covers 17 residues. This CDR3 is CASSPRLAGGPSGEQYF. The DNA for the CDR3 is TGTGCCAGCAGCCCCCGATTAGCGGGAGGGCCGTCTGGCGAGCAGTACTTC.

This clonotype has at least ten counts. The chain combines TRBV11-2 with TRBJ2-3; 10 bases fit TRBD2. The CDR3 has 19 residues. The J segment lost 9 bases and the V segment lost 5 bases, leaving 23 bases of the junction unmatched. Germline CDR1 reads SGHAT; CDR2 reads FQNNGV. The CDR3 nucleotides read TGTGCCAGCAGCCCTAGGGGGGCTAGCGGGGGCCCCGTGGGAGGGACGCAGTATTTT. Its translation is CASSPRGASGGPVGGTQYF.

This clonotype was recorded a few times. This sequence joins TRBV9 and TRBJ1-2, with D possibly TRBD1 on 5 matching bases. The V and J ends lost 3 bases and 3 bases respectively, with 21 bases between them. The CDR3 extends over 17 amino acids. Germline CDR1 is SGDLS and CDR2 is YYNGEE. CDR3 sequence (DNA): TGTGCCAGCAGCGGGTCCCGGGACCAGGAGAGATACTATGGCTACACCTTC. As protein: CASSGSRDQERYYGYTF.

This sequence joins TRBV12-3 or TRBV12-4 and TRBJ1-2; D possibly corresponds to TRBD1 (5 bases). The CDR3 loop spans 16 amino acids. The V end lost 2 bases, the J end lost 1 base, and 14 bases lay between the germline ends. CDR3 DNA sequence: TGTGCCAGCAGTTTATGGTTAGGGACCGATAACTATGGCTACACCTTC. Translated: CASSLWLGTDNYGYTF.